These 28 T cell receptor beta chains came from one sample sequenced in a study of control samples from healthy donors and cancer patients. TCRdb keeps only in-frame clones here, not all; method: immunoSEQ multiplex PCR. The sample shows some 58,000 clones, approximately 87% of them seen only once. Sequencing input: PBMCs. The receptors shown here come from a woman in her sixties with lung cancer.

J is TRBJ1-1 and V is TRBV7-9, with 8 bases fitting TRBD1. From germline, CDR1 is SEHNR and CDR2 FQNEAQ (reference sequence). V shed 5 bases, J shed 4 bases, and the junction held 3 bases outside the gene matches. This CDR3 is built from 13 residues. The CDR3 sequence: CASSVDRGTEAFF. In DNA, the CDR3 is TGTGCCAGCAGCGTCGACAGGGGCACTGAAGCTTTCTTT. The whole variable domain, filled in from reference TRBV7-9 and TRBJ1-1, reads DTGVSQNPRHKITKRGQNVTFRCDPISEHNRLYWYRQTLGQGPEFLTYFQNEAQLEKSRLLSDRFSAERPKGSFSTLEIQRTEQGDSAMYLCASSVDRGTEAFFGQGTRLTVV.

This clone has only a few counts. The V gene is TRBV19, the J gene TRBJ2-1; the D gene is possibly TRBD2 (7 bases). Between the trimmed V and J ends, which lost 9 bases and 2 bases, there was a span of 17 bases. Germline V gene data show CDR1 as LNHDA and CDR2 as SQIVND (reference sequence). This CDR3 is built from 15 residues. CDR3 amino acids: CASRSQGTTYNEQFF. In nucleotides, the CDR3 is TGTGCCAGCCGTTCCCAGGGGACTACCTACAATGAGCAGTTCTTC.

The genes are TRBV27 and TRBJ2-3, with a possible D match to TRBD2 (6 bases). This CDR3 has 13 amino acids. V was cut by 2 bases and J by 6 bases, with 9 bases left in between. Germline V lookup: CDR1 MNHEY, CDR2 SMNVEV (reference sequence). CDR3 sequence reads: CASSLDGGDTQYF. Here the CDR3 DNA reads TGTGCCAGCAGTTTAGATGGGGGGGATACGCAGTATTTT.

The J gene is TRBJ2-3, the V gene TRBV9; possible D gene TRBD1, 5 bases. V was trimmed by 0 bases and J by 4 bases, leaving 9 bases between them. This CDR3 comprises 14 residues. Germline V gene lookup returns CDR1 SGDLS and CDR2 YYNGEE. The CDR3 DNA sequence: TGTGCCAGCAGCGTAGGGAACAGGCCAGATACGCAGTATTTT. Encoded protein: CASSVGNRPDTQYF.

This chain joins TRBV6-5 and TRBJ2-7; D not resolved. The CDR3 loop spans 15 amino acids. V lost 2 bases to trimming and J lost 2 bases, with 13 bases between them. Germline CDR1 and CDR2: MNHEY and SVGAGI. The CDR3 DNA follows: TGTGCCAGCAGTTACGACGGTAGCCTTGCCTACGAGCAGTACTTC. It codes for CASSYDGSLAYEQYF.

This clone was seen a single time. V usage is TRBV27 and J usage is TRBJ2-2; a possible D gene is TRBD1 (6 bases). Between the trimmed V and J ends, which lost 5 bases and 1 base, there was a span of 8 bases. The CDR3 is 14 residues long. Looked up from germline, CDR1 is MNHEY and CDR2 is SMNVEV (reference sequence). CDR3 sequence (DNA): TGTGCCAGCAGTAACAGGGTGAACACCGGGGAGCTGTTTTTT. Protein: CASSNRVNTGELFF.

The chain couples TRBV5-1 to TRBJ2-1; 10 bases are a match to TRBD2. With 3 bases clipped from V and 0 bases from J, the junction kept 6 bases outside the gene matches. Germline loops: CDR1 SGHRS, CDR2 YFSETQ. CDR3 length: 17 amino acids. The CDR3 sequence: CASSSSSGSPSYNEQFF. CDR3 bases: TGCGCCAGCAGCTCGTCTAGCGGGAGCCCCTCCTACAATGAGCAGTTCTTC.

The sample holds a few counts of this clone. This chain joins TRBV6-5 and TRBJ1-1; no clear D. This CDR3 region has 12 residues. V was clipped by 7 bases and J by 5 bases, with 11 bases between them. The germline CDR1 and CDR2 sequences are MNHEY and SVGAGI. The CDR3 sequence is CASKKRSTEAFF. In DNA form, the CDR3 reads TGTGCCAGCAAAAAACGGAGTACTGAAGCTTTCTTT.

The V gene is TRBV6-5, the J gene TRBJ1-2; TRBD1 aligns across 7 bases. There are 12 residues in the CDR3. The junction had 7 bases not matched to a gene; V was cut back by 7 bases and J by 8 bases. CDR1 and CDR2 (germline): MNHEY, SVGAGI. CDR3 residues: CASTRTGQGYTF. Written as DNA, the CDR3 is TGTGCCAGCACCAGGACAGGCCAGGGCTACACCTTC.

Only one count was recorded for this clone. The chain combines TRBV2 with TRBJ2-5; a possible D gene is TRBD1 (5 bases). The CDR3 has 15 amino acids. Germline values: CDR1 SNHLY, CDR2 FYNNEI. The V end lost 4 bases, the J end lost 7 bases, and 19 bases lay between the germline ends. CDR3 nucleotides: TGTGCCAGCAGTGTGGAACAGGCCCCCTTCGGGACCCAGTACTTC. As protein: CASSVEQAPFGTQYF.

The chain has TRBV7-8 and TRBJ1-5; D not certain. Germline CDR1 reads SGHVS; CDR2 reads FQNEAQ. The CDR3 has 12 amino acids. Trimming left V 5 bases short and J 6 bases short, with 8 bases between. CDR3: CASSPLSQPQHF. DNA of the CDR3: TGTGCCAGCAGCCCTTTGAGTCAGCCCCAGCATTTT.

The rearrangement joins TRBV10-2 to TRBJ2-3; TRBD2 matches at 10 bases. The CDR3 is made up of 16 amino acids. V gave up 3 bases and J gave up 6 bases; unmatched junction bases: 9. The V gene's germline CDR1 is WSHSY and CDR2 SAAADI. CDR3 nucleotides: TGCGCCAGCAGTGATCCCAGCGGGAGGGCCGAGGATACGCAGTATTTT. Encoded protein: CASSDPSGRAEDTQYF.

V is TRBV3-1 (or the pseudogene TRBV3-2) and J is TRBJ2-3, with D maybe TRBD2 (6 bases). This CDR3 has 11 amino acids. The germline CDR1 and CDR2 sequences are LGHDT and YNNKEL (reference sequence). V shed 2 bases and J shed 11 bases, with 8 bases lying between them. Here the CDR3 reads CASSQTREQYF. The CDR3 bases are TGTGCCAGCAGCCAAACGCGGGAGCAGTATTTT.

This rearrangement joins TRBV10-3 to TRBJ2-3, with 11 positions matching TRBD1. The CDR3 has 14 residues. With 6 bases clipped from V and 2 bases from J, the junction kept 1 base outside the gene matches. Germline V gene sequence: CDR1 ENHRY, CDR2 SYGVKD. The chain's CDR3 is CAIRDRGPTDTQYF. The CDR3 region has the DNA TGTGCCATCAGGGACAGGGGGCCCACAGATACGCAGTATTTT.

This clone was found once. V is TRBV12-5 and J is TRBJ2-7; D gene uncertain. CDR1 and CDR2 from the germline V gene are LGHNT and FRNRAP. V lost 0 bases and J lost 2, with 20 bases in between. The CDR3 runs to 18 residues. CDR3 residues: CASGLVLTVGKVAYEQYF. For the CDR3, the DNA is TGTGCTAGTGGTTTGGTACTGACTGTGGGAAAAGTGGCCTACGAGCAGTACTTC.

V usage is TRBV7-9 and J usage is TRBJ2-1; the D is unclear. This CDR3 spans 15 amino acids. The V gene lost 6 bases and the J gene lost 9 bases, with 21 bases spanning the gap. Germline V lookup: CDR1 SEHNR, CDR2 FQNEAQ (reference sequence). The CDR3 DNA sequence: TGTGCCAGCAGTTCACCCCTTGGACGTTCCGGTGAGCAGTTCTTC. Its protein product is CASSSPLGRSGEQFF. The whole variable domain, filled in from reference TRBV7-9 and TRBJ2-1, reads DTGVSQNPRHKITKRGQNVTFRCDPISEHNRLYWYRQTLGQGPEFLTYFQNEAQLEKSRLLSDRFSAERPKGSFSTLEIQRTEQGDSAMYLCASSSPLGRSGEQFFGPGTRLTVL.

The genes are TRBV7-9 and TRBJ2-7; 11 nucleotides align to TRBD2. Germline lookup yields CDR1 SEHNR and CDR2 FQNEAQ (reference sequence). Losses at the gene ends were 5 bases for V and 2 bases for J; bases not matched to a gene: 11. The CDR3 has 17 amino acids. The CDR3 nucleotides are TGTGCCAGCAGCGTTTTCGCCGGGACTAGCGGTACCTACGAGCAGTACTTC. Translated: CASSVFAGTSGTYEQYF.

This chain joins TRBV10-1 and TRBJ2-2; tentative D call: TRBD1 (6 bases). The CDR3 has 14 residues. The V gene lost 6 bases and the J gene lost 3 bases, with 11 bases spanning the gap. Germline assignment: CDR1 WNHNN and CDR2 SYGVQD (reference sequence). For the CDR3, the DNA is TGCGCCAGCAGGTTATACAGGGACACCGGGGAGCTGTTTTTT. Translation: CASRLYRDTGELFF.

The genes are TRBV6-5 and TRBJ1-6; D gene ambiguous. From germline, CDR1 is MNHEY and CDR2 SVGAGI. The CDR3 covers 14 residues. The V end was cut by 6 bases, the J end by 6 bases, with 12 bases between. The CDR3 spells CASRPDGSNSPLHF. CDR3 bases: TGTGCCAGCAGACCGGACGGCAGTAATTCACCCCTCCACTTT.

V gene TRBV25-1 combines with J gene TRBJ2-1; D possibly matches TRBD1 or TRBD2 (5 bases each). The germline CDR1 and CDR2 sequences are MGHDK and SYGVNS. The CDR3 has 15 residues. V lost 5 bases and J lost 5, with 16 bases in between. The CDR3 loop reads CASSKPGTDNNEQFF. CDR3 in DNA: TGTGCCAGCAGTAAACCCGGGACCGATAACAATGAGCAGTTCTTC.

V and J are TRBV7-8 and TRBJ2-2; 12 bases align to TRBD2. CDR3 length: 18 amino acids. Germline trimming cut 2 bases from V and 6 bases from J; bases unmatched to any gene: 10. Germline CDR1 SGHVS, CDR2 FQNEAQ. CDR3 in amino acids: CASSLRSLAGGPPGELFF. The CDR3 bases are TGTGCCAGCAGCTTAAGGTCCCTAGCGGGGGGGCCGCCCGGGGAGCTGTTTTTT.

This clone came up once. CDR3 sequence: CASSERRTPTDTQYF. The CDR3 coding sequence is TGTGCCAGCAGTGAAAGGCGCACCCCCACAGATACGCAGTATTTT. The V call is TRBV25-1, the J call TRBJ2-3; D ambiguous. Germline CDR1 and CDR2: MGHDK and SYGVNS. V lost 2 bases and J lost 2, with 11 bases in between. This CDR3 comprises 15 residues.

The CDR3 loop is CASRFTGGTDTQYF. The CDR3 DNA follows: TGTGCCAGCAGATTTACAGGGGGGACAGATACGCAGTATTTT. The chain uses TRBV2 and TRBJ2-3, with 8 bases fitting TRBD1. CDR3 length equals 14 residues. Per germline, CDR1 SNHLY and CDR2 FYNNEI. The trim removed 6 bases at V and 3 bases at J, leaving 5 bases unmatched.

The V call is TRBV3-1 (or the pseudogene TRBV3-2), the J call TRBJ2-3; TRBD2 agrees at 7 bases. CDR1 is LGHDT and CDR2 is YNNKEL in the germline V gene (reference sequence). The CDR3 extends over 18 amino acids. V shed 0 bases and J 2 bases; nucleotides not matched to a gene: 11. The CDR3, as DNA: TGTGCCAGCAGCCAAGAAATCCCTGGCGGGAGATCCACAGATACGCAGTATTTT. Its protein is CASSQEIPGGRSTDTQYF.

CDR3 region: CASSIARDNEQFF. The CDR3, as DNA: TGTGCCAGCAGCATAGCTAGGGATAATGAGCAGTTCTTC. V gene TRBV7-3 combines with J gene TRBJ2-1; D gene uncertain. V lost 5 bases and J 7 bases, leaving 12 bases between the germline ends. This CDR3 has 13 residues. Germline V lookup: CDR1 SGHTA, CDR2 FQGTGA.

The CDR3 nucleotides are TGTGCCAGCGCCGGACAGGGGTTCTCTGAAGCTTTCTTT. As protein: CASAGQGFSEAFF. The chain is built from TRBV6-6 and TRBJ1-1; 9 nucleotides agree with TRBD1. This CDR3 contains 13 residues. Trimming at V came to 8 bases and at J to 6 bases, leaving 7 bases not matched to a gene. Germline loops: CDR1 MNHNY, CDR2 SVGAGI (reference sequence).

The chain recombines TRBV18 with TRBJ2-2; D is possibly TRBD1 or TRBD2 (5 bases each). The CDR3 is made up of 15 amino acids. V was pared by 6 bases and J by 3 bases, with 14 bases between. The germline CDR1 and CDR2 sequences are KGHSH and LQKENI. The CDR3 coding sequence is TGTGCCAGCTCGACGAGGGGATTGGACACCGGGGAGCTGTTTTTT. It yields the protein CASSTRGLDTGELFF. The entire variable domain, with the rest obtained from reference TRBV18 and TRBJ2-2, is as follows: NAGVMQNPRHLVRRRGQEARLRCSPMKGHSHVYWYRQLPEEGLKFMVYLQKENIIDESGMPKERFSAEFPKEGPSILRIQQVVRGDSAAYFCASSTRGLDTGELFFGEGSRLTVL.

The V call is TRBV15, the J call TRBJ1-5; D is unresolved. The CDR3 covers 15 residues. Trimming left V 0 bases short and J 6 bases short, with 12 bases between. The germline gives CDR1 LNHNV, CDR2 YYDKDF (reference sequence). The CDR3 loop is CATSRDQHAGQPQHF. DNA of the CDR3: TGTGCCACCAGCAGAGATCAACACGCGGGTCAGCCCCAGCATTTT.